The rows below give T cell receptor beta chains drawn from one sample of a study of Ad26.COV2.S vaccination and SARS-CoV-2 variants. Libraries were prepared by immunoSEQ multiplex PCR; TCRdb keeps only in-frame clonotypes and omits some of them. The sample contains more than 120,000 clones, 86% of which appear only once. The specimen comprised peripheral blood, sampled after recovery from COVID-19. Every receptor here comes from a human donor who had recovered from COVID-19. Each CDR3 is given with its conserved first and last residue. A D gene is named only where the DNA matches it firmly. Clone size is shown for a subset of rows, as once, few, many or a class of expanded clone.

v_call,d_call,clone_size,j_call,cdr3_nt,cdr3_aa
TRBV11-3,NA,once,TRBJ2-2,TGTGCCAGCAGCATAAAGGGGATGGAGCTGTTTTTT,CASSIKGMELFF
TRBV28,NA,NA,TRBJ1-1,TGTGCCAGCTGGGGCAGAATCATGAACACTGAAGCTTTCTTT,CASWGRIMNTEAFF
TRBV7-6,TRBD1,NA,TRBJ2-3,TGTGCCAGCAGCTTGGACAGGGGTGTTACAGATACGCAGTATTTT,CASSLDRGVTDTQYF
TRBV30,NA,NA,TRBJ1-5,TGTGCCTGGAGGGAACCTACAGGCAACGAGGCCCAGCATTTT,CAWREPTGNEAQHF
TRBV6-6,NA,NA,TRBJ2-1,TGTGCCAGCAGTACTCGGGCTTATGAGCAGTTCTTC,CASSTRAYEQFF
TRBV6-1,NA,NA,TRBJ1-3,TGTGCCAGCAGTGAACTTCAGGGCTCTGGAAACACCATATATTTT,CASSELQGSGNTIYF
TRBV5-6,TRBD1,NA,TRBJ1-5,TGTGCCAGCAGCTACTCCGACAGGGGAGGCAATCAGCCCCAGCATTTT,CASSYSDRGGNQPQHF
TRBV5-1,NA,NA,TRBJ1-1,TGCGCCAGCAGCTTGGTAACTCCAAGCACTGAAGCTTTCTTT,CASSLVTPSTEAFF
TRBV6-5,NA,once,TRBJ2-7,TGTGCCAGCAGTTACTCGAACAGGGTACATTACGAGCAGTACTTC,CASSYSNRVHYEQYF
TRBV5-1,TRBD1,NA,TRBJ2-7,TGCGCCAGCAGCTCCGGGACAGGGGCCCTCTACGAGCAGTACTTC,CASSSGTGALYEQYF
TRBV7-9,TRBD1,NA,TRBJ2-5,TGTGCCAGCAGTCATTGGACAGGCAACCAAGAGACCCAGTACTTC,CASSHWTGNQETQYF
TRBV5-8,NA,few,TRBJ1-5,TGTGCCAGCAGCTTAAACAGGGTGGGCAATCAGCCCCAGCATTTT,CASSLNRVGNQPQHF
TRBV29-1,TRBD2,NA,TRBJ2-3,TGCAGCGTAGCACGGACTAGCGGGGGACCTAGCACAGATACGCAGTATTTT,CSVARTSGGPSTDTQYF
TRBV5-6,NA,NA,TRBJ2-6,TGTGCCAGCAGCTCAGGACCGAGCTCTGGGGCCAACGTCCTGACTTTC,CASSSGPSSGANVLTF